Listed here are 21 T cell receptor beta chains from one sample, sequenced in a study of response to subunit inactivated influenza vaccine. Via MiXCR, TCRdb re-called the RT-PCR reads, giving one row per CDR3 protein. The data contain approximately 480,000 distinct CDR3 sequences, about a tenth of them seen just once; the ten biggest clones take up 9.5% to 15%. The sample in question was PBMCs from blood, obtained about 40 days after vaccination. These receptors all come from a man aged 50 or older who received an inactivated influenza vaccine.

Many counts were recorded for this clonotype. This CDR3 reads CASSLTSPASTRYNEQFF. CDR3 sequence (DNA): TGTGCCAGCAGTTTAACCTCGCCGGCTAGCACCCGATACAATGAGCAGTTCTTC. The rearrangement links TRBV27 to TRBJ2-1; D might be TRBD2 (5 bases). With 2 bases removed from V and 4 bases from J, the gap between germline ends came to 21 bases. In germline, CDR1 is MNHEY, CDR2 SMNVEV (reference sequence). The CDR3 has 18 residues.

V is TRBV4-3 and J is TRBJ2-1; TRBD1 or TRBD2 may be the D gene (5 bases each). Trimming removed 0 bases at V and 9 bases at J, with 15 bases between. The germline CDR1 and CDR2 sequences are LGHNA and YSLEER. CDR3 length: 15 residues. The chain's CDR3 is CASSQDLVGVSEQFF. CDR3 DNA sequence: TGCGCCAGCAGCCAAGATTTAGTGGGGGTCAGTGAGCAGTTCTTC.

This chain joins TRBV12-3 or TRBV12-4 and TRBJ2-1, with TRBD1 identical over 10 bases. Trimming took 5 bases from V and 15 from J; bases not matched to a gene: 7. The CDR3 is made up of 12 amino acids. CDR3 bases: TGTGCCAGCAGTCCCGGGACAGGGGTTTCGTTCTTC. This codes for CASSPGTGVSFF.

This clonotype was picked up many times. J is TRBJ1-2 and V is TRBV7-2; unclear D gene. V was clipped by 4 bases and J by 7 bases, with 16 bases between them. CDR1 is SGHTA and CDR2 is FQGNSA in the germline V gene. The length of the CDR3 is 14 residues. CDR3 residues: CASSSVGYGGGYTF. The CDR3, as DNA: TGTGCCAGCAGCTCAGTGGGGTACGGAGGTGGCTACACCTTC.

This clonotype occurred many times. The CDR3 coding sequence is TGTGCCAGCAGCCCTGACAGCCCCGAGACCCAGTACTTC. Its protein is CASSPDSPETQYF. The rearrangement joins TRBV7-9 to TRBJ2-5, with D perhaps matching TRBD1 (5 bases). CDR1 and CDR2 (germline): SEHNR, FQNEAQ (reference sequence). V gave up 5 bases and J gave up 5 bases, with 12 bases separating them. This CDR3 is 13 amino acids long.

This clonotype was counted ten times or more. The chain combines TRBV5-1 with TRBJ2-1; TRBD2 agrees at 13 bases. The CDR3 has 16 residues. Germline lookup yields CDR1 SGHRS and CDR2 YFSETQ. J was trimmed by 10 bases and V by 4 bases; bases with no gene match: 11. CDR3 sequence (DNA): TGCGCCAGCAGCCCATCACTAGCGGGAGGGCCAAGGGAGCAGTTCTTC. Encoded protein: CASSPSLAGGPREQFF.

This clonotype was recorded a few times. The rearrangement uses TRBV5-4 and TRBJ1-2; D call uncertain. The CDR3 spans 15 residues. The V end was cut by 0 bases, the J end by 0 bases, with 9 bases between. CDR1 and CDR2 from the germline V gene are SGHNT and YYREEE (reference sequence). The CDR3 DNA reads TGTGCCAGCAGCTTGGGCCCCTCTGCTAACTATGGCTACACCTTC. Translated, it gives CASSLGPSANYGYTF. The complete variable domain, with remaining parts taken from reference TRBV5-4 and TRBJ1-2, reads ETGVTQSPTHLIKTRGQQVTLRCSSQSGHNTVSWYQQALGQGPQFIFQYYREEENGRGNFPPRFSGLQFPNYSSELNVNALELDDSALYLCASSLGPSANYGYTFGSGTRLTVV.

This clonotype has a handful of counts. The chain is built from TRBV19 and TRBJ1-5; TRBD1 matches at 8 bases. The CDR3 length is 15 residues. Germline V gene lookup returns CDR1 LNHDA and CDR2 SQIVND (reference sequence). Trimming cost V 8 bases and J 0 bases; bases outside gene matches: 6. In DNA, the CDR3 is TGTGCCAGTCGTCCGACAGGGGTTAGCAATCAGCCCCAGCATTTT. As protein: CASRPTGVSNQPQHF.

This clonotype was observed a few times. V is TRBV20-1 and J is TRBJ1-4; D gene ambiguous. This CDR3 comprises 12 residues. Per the germline V gene, CDR1 is DFQATT and CDR2 is SNEGSKA (reference sequence). The V end lost 5 bases, the J end lost 8 bases, and 12 bases lay between the germline ends. DNA of the CDR3: TGCAGTGCTCGCAGTTTGGGAGAAAAACTGTTTTTT. Its translation: CSARSLGEKLFF.

The V and J genes are TRBV28 and TRBJ2-1; maybe TRBD2 (5 bases). Trimming removed 4 bases at V and 2 bases at J, with 9 bases between. Germline lookup yields CDR1 MDHEN and CDR2 SYDVKM. The CDR3 sequence is 14 residues long. As DNA, the CDR3 is TGTGCCAGCAGTTGGAGGAGAACCTACAATGAGCAGTTCTTC. Amino acid sequence: CASSWRRTYNEQFF.

This clonotype occurred many times. As DNA, the CDR3 is TGTGCCAGCAGTTTCACATCGGAGGAGACCCAGTACTTC. It translates to CASSFTSEETQYF. This chain connects TRBV12-3 or TRBV12-4 to TRBJ2-5; unclear D gene. V was trimmed by 3 bases and J by 5 bases, leaving 10 bases between them. CDR3 size: 13 residues.

The V call is TRBV7-2, the J call TRBJ2-5; a weak D match, TRBD2 (5 bases). Trimming stripped 3 bases from V and 2 bases from J, with 10 bases between. This CDR3 region has 14 residues. In germline, CDR1 is SGHTA, CDR2 FQGNSA. The CDR3 coding sequence is TGTGCCAGCAGCTTCGGGGTAAATCAAGAGACCCAGTACTTC. This codes for CASSFGVNQETQYF.

The chain has TRBV5-1 and TRBJ2-3; 11 bases map to TRBD2. The V gene end was trimmed by 4 bases and the J gene end by 4 bases; junction bases not matched to a gene: 5. CDR3 size: 15 residues. Per germline, CDR1 SGHRS and CDR2 YFSETQ. DNA of the CDR3: TGCGCCAGCAGCGCCATAGCGGGAGGGGCAGATACGCAGTATTTT. It yields the protein CASSAIAGGADTQYF. The entire variable domain, with the rest obtained from reference TRBV5-1 and TRBJ2-3, is as follows: KAGVTQTPRYLIKTRGQQVTLSCSPISGHRSVSWYQQTPGQGLQFLFEYFSETQRNKGNFPGRFSGRQFSNSRSEMNVSTLELGDSALYLCASSAIAGGADTQYFGPGTRLTVL.

Only a few counts were recorded for this clonotype. V gene TRBV19 combines with J gene TRBJ1-5; 7 bases agree with TRBD1. CDR1 is LNHDA and CDR2 is SQIVND in the germline V gene (reference sequence). The CDR3 consists of 15 residues. The CDR3 here is CATRQGPYSNQPQHF. The CDR3 DNA sequence: TGTGCTACACGACAGGGCCCTTATAGCAATCAGCCCCAGCATTTT.

This clonotype was seen a few times. CDR3 DNA sequence: TGTGCCAGCAGCTTAGTAGGGACTGACTATGGCTACACCTTC. It translates to CASSLVGTDYGYTF. V is TRBV11-2 and J is TRBJ1-2; D is possibly TRBD1 (5 bases). Trimming pared 1 base from V and 3 bases from J, leaving 9 bases between. This CDR3 has 14 residues. The germline V gene encodes CDR1 SGHAT and CDR2 FQNNGV.

This clonotype appeared many times. V is TRBV5-6 and J is TRBJ1-1, with D tentatively TRBD1 (5 bases). Germline V CDR1 and CDR2: SGHDT, YYEEEE. V was clipped by 0 bases and J by 2 bases, with 14 bases between them. The CDR3 spans 16 residues. The CDR3 coding sequence is TGTGCCAGCAGCTTGGTAGGGCGGGGACTCAACACTGAAGCTTTCTTT. This sequence encodes CASSLVGRGLNTEAFF.

This clonotype has just a few counts. This chain connects TRBV5-1 to TRBJ2-3; 8 nucleotides line up with TRBD2. With 4 bases clipped from V and 2 bases from J, the junction kept 6 bases outside the gene matches. CDR1 and CDR2 from the germline V gene are SGHRS and YFSETQ. The CDR3 is made up of 15 amino acids. The CDR3: CASSPAGVPTDTQYF. The CDR3 nucleotides read TGCGCCAGCAGCCCAGCGGGGGTCCCCACAGATACGCAGTATTTT.

The rearrangement links TRBV20-1 to TRBJ1-5; no clear D. Trimming pared 1 base from V and 5 bases from J, leaving 12 bases between. Germline V gives CDR1 DFQATT, CDR2 SNEGSKA (reference sequence). The CDR3 is made up of 14 amino acids. CDR3 nucleotide sequence: TGCAGTGCTAGAGGTAGAGGTAGGGATCAGCCCCAGCATTTT. Translation: CSARGRGRDQPQHF.

This clonotype came up many times. V and J are TRBV20-1 and TRBJ1-1; 7 bases are a match to TRBD1. The ends lost 5 bases at V and 14 bases at J; junction bases unmatched: 8. Germline V lookup: CDR1 DFQATT, CDR2 SNEGSKA (reference sequence). The CDR3 runs to 10 residues. The CDR3 is CSALVQGHFF. In DNA form, the CDR3 reads TGCAGTGCTTTAGTACAGGGGCACTTCTTT.

The chain links TRBV4-3 to TRBJ2-7; 8 nucleotides line up with TRBD2. Germline CDR1 and CDR2: LGHNA and YSLEER. This CDR3 spans 14 amino acids. Trimming removed 0 bases from V and 3 bases from J; junction bases left unmatched: 1. CDR3 loop: CASSQERGGYEQYF. The CDR3 bases are TGCGCCAGCAGCCAAGAACGGGGGGGCTACGAGCAGTACTTC.

There are many counts of this clonotype. This rearrangement joins TRBV7-2 to TRBJ2-7; 10 bases align to TRBD1. V was pared by 3 bases and J by 3 bases, with 2 bases of the junction left unmatched. This CDR3 contains 14 residues. Germline lookup yields CDR1 SGHTA and CDR2 FQGNSA. CDR3 sequence (DNA): TGTGCCAGCAGCTTGACAGGGGGCCTCTACGAGCAGTACTTC. It is translated as CASSLTGGLYEQYF.